This entry is about one TCR beta chain. This clone has a single count. Its antigen specificity is not known. No clone much larger than this one lies a single base away; base qualities are absent. The CDR3 spans 16 residues, from the cysteine through the phenylalanine. Of the read, only the CDR3 DNA is kept; its 48 bases are in frame from base 1. From a lookup of the germline V gene, CDR1 and CDR2 are SGHTS and YDEGEE. V ends up 0 bases short and J 7 bases short, with an unmatched junction base count of 8. At one collaborating source in Seattle, patients were enrolled during active infection and were followed longitudinally through the course of disease. The collaborating institutions used their own protocols to collect whole blood in K2EDTA tubes. For TCRbeta analysis, collaborator samples were shipped as frozen whole blood, as isolated PBMCs, or as DNA extracted from either sample type. The immunoSEQ Assay, a bias-controlled multiplex PCR, was used to amplify TCRbeta CDR3 regions from genomic DNA. Under the source paper's analysis protocol: The number of nucleated cells in each sample was estimated by amplification of reference gene primers within the assay. To quantify the absolute abundance of each unique TCRbeta CDR3 rearrangement, sequence reads were collapsed and filtered. For each sample, productive Simpson clonality was calculated as the square root of Simpson's diversity index over productive rearrangements. TCRdb mirrors the immuneACCESS table, restricted to in-frame sequences. Some clones are absent from its copies; in checked studies, under half trace to an unresolved V gene, and the reason for the others is unknown. The DNA was the basis for D and trimming; V, J and clone size are from that table. The sample records roughly 220,000 clones, roughly four fifths of which are singletons. Roughly 8% of the sample goes to the ten largest clones.

The data were obtained in a study of blood T cell repertoires in COVID-19 (dated by TCRdb to 2020 to 2021). With respect to the entire study: Samples from collaborators originated in the United States, Italy and Spain and spanned both the acute and convalescent phases of COVID-19. The prospective study material was composed of cDNA or gDNA derived from T cells, B-cell-depleted T cells, or PBMCs. Deeply sampled blood TCRbeta repertoires from subjects exposed to, actively infected with, or recovered from COVID-19 were included in the dataset. The repertoires were released in a freely available public database meant as a resource for research on the immune response to SARS-CoV-2. The samples were drawn from two sources: the first 160 participants of the ongoing ImmuneRACE study, and 1,000 to 1,500 subjects contributed by 6 global collaborators. A de-identified subject ID, COVID-19 status, age in years and sex were almost always included in the sample metadata. Where available, HLA class I and class II types were obtained from metadata supplied by the sample provider rather than from assay-based typing. Results the study describes overall, beyond this receptor: Clinical and demographic metadata were provided uncurated, with the amount varying by source and participant.

The rearrangement combines TRBV5-8 with TRBJ2-3; 10 nucleotides in the junction match TRBD1. Sequencing input: peripheral blood. The TCR was taken from a woman of 80 years or more with COVID-19, enrolled during active disease. The nucleotides read TGTGCCAGCAGCTTGGTTCGGGACAGGGGAAAGAATACGCAGTATTTT. Its amino acids are CASSLVRDRGKNTQYF.